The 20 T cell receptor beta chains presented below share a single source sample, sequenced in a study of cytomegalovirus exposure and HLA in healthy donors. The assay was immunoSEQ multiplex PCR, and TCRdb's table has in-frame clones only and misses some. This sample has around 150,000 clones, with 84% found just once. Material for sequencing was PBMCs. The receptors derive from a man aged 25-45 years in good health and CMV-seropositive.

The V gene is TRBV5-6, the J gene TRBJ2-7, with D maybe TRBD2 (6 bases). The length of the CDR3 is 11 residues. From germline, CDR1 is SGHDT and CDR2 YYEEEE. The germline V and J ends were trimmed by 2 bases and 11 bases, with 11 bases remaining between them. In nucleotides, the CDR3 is TGTGCCAGCAGCTTTACGGGGGAGGAGTACTTC. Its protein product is CASSFTGEEYF. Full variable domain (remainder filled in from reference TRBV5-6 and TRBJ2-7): DAGVTQSPTHLIKTRGQQVTLRCSPKSGHDTVSWYQQALGQGPQFIFQYYEEEERQRGNFPDRFSGHQFPNYSSELNVNALLLGDSALYLCASSFTGEEYFGPGTRLTVT.

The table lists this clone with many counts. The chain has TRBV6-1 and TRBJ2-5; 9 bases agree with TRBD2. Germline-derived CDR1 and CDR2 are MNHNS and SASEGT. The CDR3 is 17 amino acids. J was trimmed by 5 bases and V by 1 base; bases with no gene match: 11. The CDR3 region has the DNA TGTGCCAGCAGTGAAGTAAGGGAAGGACTAGCGTGGGAGACCCAGTACTTC. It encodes CASSEVREGLAWETQYF.

The CDR3 spells CASSSWTPYEQYF. The CDR3 DNA sequence: TGTGCCAGCAGCTCCTGGACACCTTACGAGCAGTACTTC. The genes are TRBV7-2 and TRBJ2-7, with a weak D call TRBD1 (5 bases). V lost 4 bases and J lost 4, with 11 bases in between. The CDR3 spans 13 residues. The V gene's germline CDR1 is SGHTA and CDR2 FQGNSA.

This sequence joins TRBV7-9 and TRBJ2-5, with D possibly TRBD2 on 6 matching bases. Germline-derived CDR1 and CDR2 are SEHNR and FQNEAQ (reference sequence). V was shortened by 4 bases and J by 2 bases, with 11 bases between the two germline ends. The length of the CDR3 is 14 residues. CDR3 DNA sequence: TGTGCCAGCAGCTCACCGGGACTTCAAGAGACCCAGTACTTC. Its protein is CASSSPGLQETQYF.

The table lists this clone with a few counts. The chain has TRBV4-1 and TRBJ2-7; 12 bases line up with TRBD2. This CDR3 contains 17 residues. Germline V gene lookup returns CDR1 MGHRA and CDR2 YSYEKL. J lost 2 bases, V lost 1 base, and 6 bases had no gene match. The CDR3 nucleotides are TGCGCCAGCAGCCAAGCACGACTAGCGGGAGCTCCCTACGAGCAGTACTTC. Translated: CASSQARLAGAPYEQYF.

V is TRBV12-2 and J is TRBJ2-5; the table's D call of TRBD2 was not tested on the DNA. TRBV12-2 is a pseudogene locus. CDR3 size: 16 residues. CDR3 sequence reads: CASRSTSVAGEWAQYF. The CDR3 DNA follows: TGTGCAAGTCGCTCCACCTCGGTAGCGGGGGAATGGGCCCAGTACTTC.

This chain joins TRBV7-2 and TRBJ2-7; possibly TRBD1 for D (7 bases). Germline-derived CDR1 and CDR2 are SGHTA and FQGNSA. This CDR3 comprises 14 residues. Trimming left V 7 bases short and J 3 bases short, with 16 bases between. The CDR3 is CASTQGDSYYEQYF. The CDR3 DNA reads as TGTGCCAGCACCCAGGGGGACTCCTACTACGAGCAGTACTTC. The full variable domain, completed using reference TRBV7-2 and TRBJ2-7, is GAGVSQSPSNKVTEKGKDVELRCDPISGHTALYWYRQSLGQGLEFLIYFQGNSAPDKSGLPSDRFSAERTGGSVSTLTIQRTQQEDSAVYLCASTQGDSYYEQYFGPGTRLTVT.

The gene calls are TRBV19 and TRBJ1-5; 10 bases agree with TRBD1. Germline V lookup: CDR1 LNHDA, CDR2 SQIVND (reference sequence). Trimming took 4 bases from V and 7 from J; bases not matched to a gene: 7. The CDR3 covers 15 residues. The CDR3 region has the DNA TGTGCCAGTAGTACGACAGGGGGCGCCGGGCAGCCCCAGCATTTT. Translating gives CASSTTGGAGQPQHF.

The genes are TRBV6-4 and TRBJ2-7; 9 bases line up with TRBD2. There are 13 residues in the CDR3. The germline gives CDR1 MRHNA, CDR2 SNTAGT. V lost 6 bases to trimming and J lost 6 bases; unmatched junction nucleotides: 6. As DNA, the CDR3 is TGTGCCAGCAGGGTAGCGGGAGAGAGCGAGCAGTACTTC. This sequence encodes CASRVAGESEQYF.

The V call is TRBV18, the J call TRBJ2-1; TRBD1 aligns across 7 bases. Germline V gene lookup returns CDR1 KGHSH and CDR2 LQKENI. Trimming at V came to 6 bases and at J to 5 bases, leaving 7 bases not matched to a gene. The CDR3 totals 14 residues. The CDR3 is CASSLRQGDNEQFF. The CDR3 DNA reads TGTGCCAGCTCTCTTCGACAGGGAGACAATGAGCAGTTCTTC.

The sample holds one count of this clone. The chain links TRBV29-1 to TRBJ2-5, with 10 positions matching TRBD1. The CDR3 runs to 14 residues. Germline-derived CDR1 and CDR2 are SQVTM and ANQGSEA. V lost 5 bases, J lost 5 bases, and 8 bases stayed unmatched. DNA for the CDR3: TGCAGCGTTCCGGGACAGGGGATCGCGGAGACCCAGTACTTC. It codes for CSVPGQGIAETQYF.

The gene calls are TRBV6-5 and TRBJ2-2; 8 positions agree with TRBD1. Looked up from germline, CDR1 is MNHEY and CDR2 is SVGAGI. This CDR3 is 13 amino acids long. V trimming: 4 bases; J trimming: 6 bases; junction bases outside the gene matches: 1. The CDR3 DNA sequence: TGTGCCAGCAGTTGGACAGGGTCCGGGGAGCTGTTTTTT. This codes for CASSWTGSGELFF.

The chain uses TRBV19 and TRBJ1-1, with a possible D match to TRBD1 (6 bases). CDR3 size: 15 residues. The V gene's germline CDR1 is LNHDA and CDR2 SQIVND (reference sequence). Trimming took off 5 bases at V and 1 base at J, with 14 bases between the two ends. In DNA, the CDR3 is TGTGCCAGTAGTTGCCCGGGACAAACGAACACTGAAGCTTTCTTT. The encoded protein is CASSCPGQTNTEAFF.

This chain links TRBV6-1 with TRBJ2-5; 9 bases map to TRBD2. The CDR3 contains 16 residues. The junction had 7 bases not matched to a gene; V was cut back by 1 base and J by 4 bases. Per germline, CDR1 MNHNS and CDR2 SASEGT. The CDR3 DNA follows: TGTGCCAGCAGTGAAGGGGCTAGCGGGACTGGAGAGACCCAGTACTTC. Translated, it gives CASSEGASGTGETQYF.

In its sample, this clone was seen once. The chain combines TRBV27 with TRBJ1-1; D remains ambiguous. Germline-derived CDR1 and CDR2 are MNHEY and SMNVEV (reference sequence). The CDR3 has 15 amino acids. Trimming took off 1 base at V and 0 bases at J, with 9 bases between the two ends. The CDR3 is CASSLYSTMNTEAFF. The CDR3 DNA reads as TGTGCCAGCAGTTTATATAGCACCATGAACACTGAAGCTTTCTTT.

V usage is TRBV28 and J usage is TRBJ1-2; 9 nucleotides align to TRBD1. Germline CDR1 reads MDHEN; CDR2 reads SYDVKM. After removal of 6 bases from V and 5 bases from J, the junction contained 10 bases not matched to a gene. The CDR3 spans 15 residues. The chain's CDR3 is CASRPGNRGRYGYTF. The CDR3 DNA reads TGTGCCAGCAGGCCTGGGAACAGGGGGCGATATGGCTACACCTTC.

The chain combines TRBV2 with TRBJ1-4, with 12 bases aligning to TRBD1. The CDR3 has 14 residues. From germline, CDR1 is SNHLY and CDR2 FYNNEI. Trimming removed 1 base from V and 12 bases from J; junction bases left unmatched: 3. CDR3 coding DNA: TGTGCCAGCAGTGAAGTGGGACAGGGGGCCGAACTGTTTTTT. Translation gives CASSEVGQGAELFF.

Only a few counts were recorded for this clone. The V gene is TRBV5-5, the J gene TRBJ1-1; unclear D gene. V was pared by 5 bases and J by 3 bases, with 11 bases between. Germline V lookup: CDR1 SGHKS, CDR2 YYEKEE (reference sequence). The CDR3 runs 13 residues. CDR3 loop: CASRLAGDTEAFF. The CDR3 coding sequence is TGTGCCAGCAGGCTAGCTGGGGACACTGAAGCTTTCTTT.

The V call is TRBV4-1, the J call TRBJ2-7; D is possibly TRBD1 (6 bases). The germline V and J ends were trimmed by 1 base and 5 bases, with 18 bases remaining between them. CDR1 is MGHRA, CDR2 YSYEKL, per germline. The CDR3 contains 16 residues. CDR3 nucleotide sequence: TGCGCCAGCAGCCAAGGGGGGCAGCGCTTTAACAACGAGCAGTACTTC. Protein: CASSQGGQRFNNEQYF.

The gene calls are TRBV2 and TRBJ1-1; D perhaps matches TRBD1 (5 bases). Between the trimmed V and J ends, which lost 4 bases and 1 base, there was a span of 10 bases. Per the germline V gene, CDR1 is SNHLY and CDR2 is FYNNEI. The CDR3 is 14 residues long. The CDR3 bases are TGTGCCAGCAGTGCAGTTAGGGGGAACACTGAAGCTTTCTTT. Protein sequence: CASSAVRGNTEAFF.